The rows below give T cell receptor beta chains drawn from one sample of a study of blood T cell repertoires in COVID-19. Assay: immunoSEQ multiplex PCR; the TCRdb copy retains only in-frame clones and omits some. The table records about 190,000 clones, approximately 90% of them present only once. Sequences were obtained from peripheral blood. Every receptor here comes from a man aged 65 to 85 with active or convalescent COVID-19. Both conserved end residues are part of each CDR3. Fields, in order: V gene, J gene, CDR3 length, clone size, D gene, CDR3 protein, CDR3 DNA. The D gene is left open where the match is weak. Rows may omit the clone size; those that give it use once, few, many or a size class.

TRBV28	TRBJ2-5	14	.	.	CASTRRQNQETQYF	TGTGCCAGCACACGGCGACAGAACCAAGAGACCCAGTACTTC
TRBV5-1	TRBJ2-7	15	once	TRBD2	CASKGTSGSMYEQYF	TGCGCCAGCAAAGGGACTAGCGGGAGTATGTACGAGCAGTACTTC
TRBV6-5	TRBJ1-1	13	once	TRBD1	CASRIRGHTEAFF	TGTGCCAGCAGAATCAGGGGGCACACTGAAGCTTTCTTT
TRBV2	TRBJ2-5	16	few	.	CASSEEISWAGETQYF	TGTGCCAGCAGTGAAGAGATATCATGGGCCGGAGAGACCCAGTACTTC
TRBV3-1/TRBV3-2	TRBJ1-1	12	.	.	CASSREYTEAFF	TGTGCCAGCAGTCGAGAGTACACTGAAGCTTTCTTT
TRBV6-2/TRBV6-3	TRBJ2-1	16	.	.	CASSLRSTGEYNEQFF	TGTGCCAGCAGTTTAAGGAGCACAGGAGAATATAATGAGCAGTTCTTC
TRBV29-1	TRBJ1-5	15	.	.	CSVSITGSGNQPQHF	TGCAGCGTTTCAATTACAGGGTCGGGCAATCAGCCCCAGCATTTT
TRBV20-1	TRBJ1-1	14	.	TRBD1	CSASMGQGDTEAFF	TGCAGTGCTAGTATGGGACAGGGGGACACTGAAGCTTTCTTT
TRBV9	TRBJ2-1	19	.	TRBD2	CPSSGGGLSEATTSGEQFF	TGTCCCAGCAGCGGGGGGGGACTCTCCGAAGCCACAACCTCCGGGGAGCAGTTCTTC
TRBV2	TRBJ1-2	14	.	TRBD1	CASNPQGANYGYTF	TGTGCCAGCAACCCACAGGGGGCTAACTATGGCTACACCTTC
TRBV7-2	TRBJ2-7	14	.	.	CASSLARGYYEQYF	TGTGCCAGCAGCTTAGCCAGGGGATACTACGAGCAGTACTTC
TRBV6-2/TRBV6-3	TRBJ1-3	14	.	.	CASSFVSSGNTIYF	TGTGCCAGCAGTTTCGTCAGCTCTGGAAACACCATATATTTT
TRBV30	TRBJ2-1	13	.	.	CASAGGLTNEQFF	TGTGCCTCTGCGGGCGGACTGACCAATGAGCAGTTCTTC
TRBV2	TRBJ2-1	13	once	.	CATPLALGYEQFF	TGTGCGACACCCCTGGCCCTTGGGTATGAGCAGTTCTTC
TRBV28	TRBJ1-1	15	once	TRBD1	CASRHTGTGGTEAFF	TGTGCCAGCAGACATACCGGGACAGGGGGCACTGAAGCTTTCTTT
TRBV7-2	TRBJ2-1	15	.	.	CASSLGGGVNNEQFF	TGTGCCAGCAGCTTAGGAGGGGGGGTTAACAATGAGCAGTTCTTC
TRBV10-2	TRBJ2-3	15	.	.	CATRWRTASTDTQYF	TGCGCCACGAGGTGGAGGACAGCTAGCACAGATACGCAGTATTTT
TRBV5-1	TRBJ1-6	16	.	.	CASSYWTARSDSPLHF	TGCGCCAGCAGCTACTGGACAGCTCGCTCGGATTCACCCCTCCACTTT
TRBV29-1	TRBJ2-4	13	.	.	CSVVGGAKNIQYF	TGCAGCGTTGTGGGGGGAGCCAAAAACATTCAGTACTTC
TRBV30	TRBJ2-2	13	.	TRBD1	CAWGGQGTGELFF	TGTGCCTGGGGAGGACAGGGGACCGGGGAGCTGTTTTTT